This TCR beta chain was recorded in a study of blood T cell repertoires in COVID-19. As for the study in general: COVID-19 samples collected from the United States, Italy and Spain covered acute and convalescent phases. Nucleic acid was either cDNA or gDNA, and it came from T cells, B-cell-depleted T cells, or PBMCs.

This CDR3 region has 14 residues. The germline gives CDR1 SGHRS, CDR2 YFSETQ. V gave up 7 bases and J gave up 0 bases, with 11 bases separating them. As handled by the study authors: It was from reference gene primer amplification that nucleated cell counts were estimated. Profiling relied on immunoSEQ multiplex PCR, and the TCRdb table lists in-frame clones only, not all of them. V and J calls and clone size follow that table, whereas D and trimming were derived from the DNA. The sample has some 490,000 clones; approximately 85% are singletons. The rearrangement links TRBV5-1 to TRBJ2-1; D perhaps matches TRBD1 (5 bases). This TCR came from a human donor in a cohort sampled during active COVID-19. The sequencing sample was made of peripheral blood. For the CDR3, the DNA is TGCGCCAGCTGGTTAGACAGCTCCTACAATGAGCAGTTCTTC. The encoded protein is CASWLDSSYNEQFF.